Below are 20 T cell receptor beta chains sequenced from a single sample in a study of cytomegalovirus exposure and HLA in healthy donors. PCR primers comprised 60 Vbeta and 13 Jbeta primers. Sequenced by immunoSEQ multiplex PCR; TCRdb stores in-frame clones only, minus some. The table records more than 150,000 clones, over 80% of them present only once. Sample: PBMCs. Source of these receptors: a girl between 10 and 17 years old in good health and CMV-seropositive.

Written as DNA, the CDR3 is TGTGCCAGCAGTGGTTTAGGGGGGGACGTCGAAGCTTTCTTT. As protein: CASSGLGGDVEAFF. The chain uses TRBV6-1 and TRBJ1-1; D perhaps matches TRBD1 (6 bases). V was shortened by 4 bases and J by 8 bases, with 17 bases between the two germline ends. This CDR3 is 14 amino acids long. The germline V gene has CDR1 MNHNS and CDR2 SASEGT.

This chain uses TRBV9 with TRBJ1-4; the D is unclear. V gave up 1 base and J gave up 8 bases, with 15 bases separating them. This CDR3 contains 15 residues. In germline, CDR1 is SGDLS, CDR2 YYNGEE. The CDR3 reads CASSVRGYEGEKLFF. As DNA, the CDR3 is TGTGCCAGCAGCGTACGGGGATACGAAGGCGAAAAACTGTTTTTT.

The chain joins TRBV7-6 to TRBJ2-1, with D perhaps matching TRBD1 (5 bases). The CDR3 totals 13 residues. The V end was cut by 5 bases, the J end by 9 bases, with 14 bases between. Germline CDR1 and CDR2: SGHVS and FNYEAQ. The CDR3 spells CASSPRDSGEQFF. The CDR3 nucleotides read TGTGCCAGCAGCCCCAGGGATAGTGGTGAGCAGTTCTTC.

This clone was recorded only once. This sequence joins TRBV19 and TRBJ2-1; 7 bases are a match to TRBD2. CDR3 length equals 12 residues. The V gene's germline CDR1 is LNHDA and CDR2 SQIVND (reference sequence). V was clipped by 3 bases and J by 12 bases; unmatched bases: 5. The CDR3 DNA reads TGTGCCAGTAGTATCACGGGGGGTAGGCAGTTCTTC. Translation: CASSITGGRQFF.

The V and J genes are TRBV7-6 and TRBJ1-2; D gene ambiguous. V lost 5 bases and J lost 0, with 13 bases in between. In germline, CDR1 is SGHVS, CDR2 FNYEAQ. The CDR3 consists of 15 residues. This CDR3 reads CASSPFDKANYGYTF. The CDR3 bases are TGTGCCAGCAGCCCTTTTGACAAAGCTAACTATGGCTACACCTTC.

A word on this clone: This sample includes further DNA sequences coding for the same CDR3. This chain uses TRBV5-6 with TRBJ2-5; no reliable D call. The assigned J gene may be wrong: the sequence end matches TRBJ2-7 better. This CDR3 comprises 12 residues. The germline gives CDR1 SGHDT, CDR2 YYEEEE. The CDR3 coding sequence is TGTGCCAGCAGTCTTAGCTCCTACGAGCAGTACTTC. This codes for CASSLSSYEQYF.

The J gene is TRBJ1-5, the V gene TRBV6-5; a possible D gene is TRBD1 (5 bases). The CDR3 loop spans 16 amino acids. Germline V gives CDR1 MNHEY, CDR2 SVGAGI. V lost 4 bases and J lost 0, with 13 bases in between. The CDR3 DNA sequence: TGTGCCAGCAGTTCGATCCGGGGGGTTAGCAATCAGCCCCAGCATTTT. It codes for CASSSIRGVSNQPQHF.

This chain connects TRBV5-6 to TRBJ1-1; tentative D call: TRBD1 (5 bases). V lost 0 bases to trimming and J lost 5 bases, with 11 bases between them. The CDR3 is 14 residues long. Germline V gene data show CDR1 as SGHDT and CDR2 as YYEEEE. The CDR3, as DNA: TGTGCCAGCAGCTTGGGGCAGGGAACAACTGAAGCTTTCTTT. Amino acid sequence: CASSLGQGTTEAFF.

The genes are TRBV6-5 and TRBJ2-5, with D possibly being TRBD1 (6 bases). The DNA end favors TRBJ2-7, so the J call may be wrong. Germline CDR1 MNHEY, CDR2 SVGAGI. The CDR3 has 13 residues. The CDR3 sequence is CASSRTRGYEQYF. The CDR3 coding sequence is TGTGCCAGCAGTCGAACGAGGGGGTACGAGCAGTACTTC.

The chain uses TRBV7-9 and TRBJ2-5; 8 bases fit TRBD1. Germline V gene sequence: CDR1 SEHNR, CDR2 FQNEAQ (reference sequence). Trimming at V came to 4 bases and at J to 2 bases, leaving 3 bases not matched to a gene. The CDR3 is made up of 14 amino acids. CDR3 nucleotides: TGTGCCAGCAGCTGGGACAGGACACAAGAGACCCAGTACTTC. This sequence encodes CASSWDRTQETQYF.

This chain links TRBV11-2 with TRBJ2-7; D is unresolved. The length of the CDR3 is 14 residues. V was shortened by 0 bases and J by 13 bases, with 19 bases between the two germline ends. From germline, CDR1 is SGHAT and CDR2 FQNNGV. The CDR3 coding sequence is TGTGCCAGCAGCTTAGAATCCGCCTCAAGCCCTTTCTACTTC. Residues: CASSLESASSPFYF.

The V gene is TRBV29-1, the J gene TRBJ2-1; D gene unclear. Germline V gene lookup returns CDR1 SQVTM and CDR2 ANQGSEA. With 7 bases removed from V and 0 bases from J, the gap between germline ends came to 10 bases. The CDR3 covers 13 residues. The DNA of the CDR3 is TGCAGCGCCGAGACTCGCTCCTACAATGAGCAGTTCTTC. Protein: CSAETRSYNEQFF.

The chain is built from TRBV5-8 and TRBJ1-5; D not certain. CDR1 is SGHTS and CDR2 is YDEGEE in the germline V gene. Trimming pared 4 bases from V and 5 bases from J, leaving 13 bases between. CDR3 size: 14 residues. This CDR3 reads CASSNYTVYQPQHF. CDR3 coding DNA: TGTGCCAGCAGCAACTACACGGTTTATCAGCCCCAGCATTTT.

This rearrangement joins TRBV7-2 to TRBJ1-3; no definite D call. From germline, CDR1 is SGHTA and CDR2 FQGNSA. This CDR3 comprises 15 residues. V lost 2 bases and J 1 base, leaving 9 bases between the germline ends. The CDR3 DNA sequence: TGTGCCAGCAGCTTAATTTACAAGTCTGGAAACACCATATATTTT. This encodes CASSLIYKSGNTIYF.

The chain links TRBV4-1 to TRBJ2-1; 9 nucleotides align to TRBD2. This CDR3 comprises 15 residues. The trim removed 6 bases at V and 4 bases at J, leaving 7 bases unmatched. Germline loops: CDR1 MGHRA, CDR2 YSYEKL. CDR3 DNA sequence: TGCGCCAGCAGGACCCGGGCGGGAGGGTACAATGAGCAGTTCTTC. This translates into CASRTRAGGYNEQFF.

This clone was found a few times. The J gene is TRBJ2-2, the V gene TRBV19, with 8 bases lining up with TRBD2. With V trimmed by 3 bases and J by 4 bases, 10 bases remained unmatched. The length of the CDR3 is 17 residues. Germline CDR1 is LNHDA and CDR2 is SQIVND (reference sequence). The CDR3 loop reads CASSIDSAGGGTGELFF. CDR3 sequence (DNA): TGTGCCAGTAGTATTGATTCGGCGGGAGGAGGCACCGGGGAGCTGTTTTTT.

The V and J genes are TRBV4-3 and TRBJ2-7; 9 bases align to TRBD2. The CDR3 has 16 residues. V lost 3 bases, J lost 5 bases, and 11 bases stayed unmatched. From germline, CDR1 is LGHNA and CDR2 YSLEER. The DNA for the CDR3 is TGCGCCAGCAGCCAGAAACCGGGACTAGCCTTCAACGAGCAGTACTTC. It codes for CASSQKPGLAFNEQYF.

This chain links TRBV2 with TRBJ2-2; D possibly corresponds to TRBD1 (5 bases). CDR1 and CDR2 (germline): SNHLY, FYNNEI. V lost 7 bases and J lost 3, with 12 bases in between. The CDR3 is made up of 14 amino acids. CDR3 in DNA: TGTGCCAGCATTAGGGGATGGGACACCGGGGAGCTGTTTTTT. Protein sequence: CASIRGWDTGELFF. Filled out from reference TRBV2 and TRBJ2-2, the complete variable domain reads EPEVTQTPSHQVTQMGQEVILRCVPISNHLYFYWYRQILGQKVEFLVSFYNNEISEKSEIFDDQFSVERPDGSNFTLKIRSTKLEDSAMYFCASIRGWDTGELFFGEGSRLTVL.

The J gene is TRBJ2-1, the V gene TRBV6-5; tentative D call: TRBD2 (6 bases). V dropped 6 bases and J dropped 0 bases, with 12 bases sitting between them. This CDR3 is built from 15 residues. Germline loops: CDR1 MNHEY, CDR2 SVGAGI. CDR3 in amino acids: CASSILATSYNEQFF. The CDR3 region has the DNA TGTGCCAGCAGCATACTAGCTACCTCCTACAATGAGCAGTTCTTC.

The genes are TRBV2 and TRBJ2-2, with 7 bases identical to TRBD1. Per germline, CDR1 SNHLY and CDR2 FYNNEI. The CDR3 loop spans 15 amino acids. After removal of 6 bases from V and 2 bases from J, the junction contained 6 bases not matched to a gene. CDR3 residues: CASRTGTANTGELFF. CDR3 sequence (DNA): TGTGCCAGCAGAACCGGGACAGCAAACACCGGGGAGCTGTTTTTT.